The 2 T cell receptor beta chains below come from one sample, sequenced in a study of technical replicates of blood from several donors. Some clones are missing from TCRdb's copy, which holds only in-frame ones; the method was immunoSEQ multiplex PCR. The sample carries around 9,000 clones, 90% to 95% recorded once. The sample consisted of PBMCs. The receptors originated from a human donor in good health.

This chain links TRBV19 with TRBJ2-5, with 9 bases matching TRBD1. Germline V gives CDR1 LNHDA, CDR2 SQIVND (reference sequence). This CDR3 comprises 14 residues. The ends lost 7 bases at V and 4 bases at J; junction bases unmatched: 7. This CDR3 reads CASKQGASGETQYF. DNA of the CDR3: TGTGCCAGTAAACAGGGGGCGTCTGGAGAGACCCAGTACTTC.

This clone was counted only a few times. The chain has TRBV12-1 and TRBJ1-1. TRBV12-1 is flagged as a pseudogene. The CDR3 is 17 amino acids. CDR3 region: CASSPYRDIRGGTEAFF. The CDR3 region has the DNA TGTGCCAGCAGCCCTTATCGGGATATCAGGGGAGGGACTGAAGCTTTCTTT.